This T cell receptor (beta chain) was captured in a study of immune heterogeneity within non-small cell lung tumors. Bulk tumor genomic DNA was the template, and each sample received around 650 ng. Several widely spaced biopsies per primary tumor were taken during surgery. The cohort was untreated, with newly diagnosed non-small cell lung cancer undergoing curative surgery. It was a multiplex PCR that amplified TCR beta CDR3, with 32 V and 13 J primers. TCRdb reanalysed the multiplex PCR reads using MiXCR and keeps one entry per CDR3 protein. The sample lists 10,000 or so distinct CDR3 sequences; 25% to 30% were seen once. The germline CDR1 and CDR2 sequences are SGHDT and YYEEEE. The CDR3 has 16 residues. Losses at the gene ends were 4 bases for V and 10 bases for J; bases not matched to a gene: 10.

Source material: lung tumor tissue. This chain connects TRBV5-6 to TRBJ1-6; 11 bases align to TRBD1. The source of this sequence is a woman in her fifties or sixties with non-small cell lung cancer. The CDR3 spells CASSPRGQGAGSPLHF. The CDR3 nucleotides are TGTGCCAGCAGCCCGCGCGGACAGGGGGCAGGATCACCCCTCCACTTT.